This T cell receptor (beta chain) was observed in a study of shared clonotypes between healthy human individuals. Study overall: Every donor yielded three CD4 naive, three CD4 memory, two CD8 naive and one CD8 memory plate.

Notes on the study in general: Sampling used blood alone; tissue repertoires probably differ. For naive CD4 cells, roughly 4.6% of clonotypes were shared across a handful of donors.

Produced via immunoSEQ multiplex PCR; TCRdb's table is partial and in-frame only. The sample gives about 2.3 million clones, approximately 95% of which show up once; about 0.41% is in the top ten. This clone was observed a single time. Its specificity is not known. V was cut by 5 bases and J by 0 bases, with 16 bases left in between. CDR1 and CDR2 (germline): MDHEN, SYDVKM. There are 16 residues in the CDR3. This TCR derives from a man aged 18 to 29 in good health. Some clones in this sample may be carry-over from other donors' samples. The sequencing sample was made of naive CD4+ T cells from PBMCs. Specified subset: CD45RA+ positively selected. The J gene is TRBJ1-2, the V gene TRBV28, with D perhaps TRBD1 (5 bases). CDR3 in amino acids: CASSLGGIGANYGYTF. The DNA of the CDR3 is TGTGCCAGCAGTCTCGGGGGGATCGGAGCTAACTATGGCTACACCTTC.